This TCR beta chain was profiled in a study of lymphopenia after photon versus proton radiotherapy. V dropped 0 bases and J dropped 8 bases, with 6 bases sitting between them. CDR1 is SGDLS and CDR2 is YYNGEE in the germline V gene. This CDR3 region has 13 residues. Clones were sequenced by immunoSEQ multiplex PCR, and TCRdb holds only the in-frame ones, with some missing. The sample lists under 20,000 clones; approximately 90% were seen once. The material sequenced was peripheral blood, taken from a patient treated with proton-based radiotherapy. The sequence derives from a man aged 65 to 79 with pancreatic cancer. The chain uses TRBV9 and TRBJ1-6; D gene uncertain. The CDR3 is CASSVDKDSPLHF. The CDR3 nucleotides read TGTGCCAGCAGCGTAGATAAGGATTCACCCCTCCACTTT.